The clone carrying this T cell receptor beta chain has at least ten counts. The antigen is undetermined. This specimen comes from a study of T-cell reconstitution after alpha-beta-depleted transplantation in children. Study findings and constraints: Surviving recipient T cells and intrathymic progenitors accounted for some patients' high TCRbeta diversity at day 60.

During its preparation, the TCRbeta library received unique molecular identifiers. Each CDR3 protein gets one entry after TCRdb re-called the PCR reads with MiXCR. The sample includes 480,000 or so distinct CDR3 sequences, approximately 10% of them seen just once. Trimming stripped 5 bases from V and 4 bases from J, with 12 bases between. The CDR3 runs to 14 residues. The germline CDR1 and CDR2 sequences are MDHEN and SYDVKM. V usage is TRBV28 and J usage is TRBJ1-5; D gene ambiguous. This TCR derives from a child aged 2-15 years with inherited bone marrow failure, due to receive a stem cell transplant. The sample here was PBMCs, taken before TCRalphabeta/CD19-depleted stem cell transplant. The CDR3 loop reads CASSSWAVNQPQHF. For the CDR3, the DNA is TGTGCCAGCAGTAGCTGGGCGGTTAATCAGCCCCAGCATTTT.